The rows below give T cell receptor beta chains drawn from one sample of a study of T cell responses to AZD1222 COVID-19 vaccine. Assay: immunoSEQ multiplex PCR; the TCRdb copy retains only in-frame clones and omits some. The sample consists of more than 150,000 clones, around 90% of them appearing once. The sample here was peripheral blood, taken 28 days after the second AZD1222 dose. The receptor source for this set is an adult who received the AZD1222 COVID-19 vaccine. The CDR3 runs from the conserved cysteine through the conserved F or W. Each record gives: CDR3 length, J gene, clone size, V gene, D gene, CDR3 protein, CDR3 DNA. A D gene is named only where the DNA matches it firmly. Size values are once, few and many counts, or a class for expanded clones, and some rows have none.

15,TRBJ2-3,NA,TRBV6-6,NA,CASSPFGGGTDTQYF,TGTGCCAGCAGCCCCTTCGGGGGTGGGACAGATACGCAGTATTTT
15,TRBJ1-5,once,TRBV18,NA,CASSPQLGSNQPQHF,TGTGCCAGCTCACCCCAATTGGGGAGCAATCAGCCCCAGCATTTT
12,TRBJ2-5,NA,TRBV21-1,NA,CASSRRRETQYF,TGTGCCAGCAGCCGGAGGCGGGAGACCCAGTACTTC
16,TRBJ1-1,NA,TRBV28,TRBD1,CASRNTGGALDTEAFF,TGTGCCAGCAGGAATACAGGGGGCGCTTTGGACACTGAAGCTTTCTTT
15,TRBJ1-3,few,TRBV3-1/TRBV3-2,NA,CASSQSVNSGNTIYF,TGTGCCAGCAGCCAATCGGTGAATTCTGGAAACACCATATATTTT
16,TRBJ2-5,NA,TRBV5-4,TRBD2,CASSAGGSGMIETQYF,TGTGCCAGCAGCGCTGGGGGGAGCGGGATGATTGAGACCCAGTACTTC
11,TRBJ2-7,NA,TRBV20-1,NA,CSGVDSYEQYF,TGCAGTGGGGTGGACTCCTACGAGCAGTACTTC
13,TRBJ1-2,NA,TRBV28,NA,CASSDRPNYGYTF,TGTGCCAGCTCCGACAGGCCTAACTATGGCTACACCTTC
13,TRBJ2-7,NA,TRBV21-1,NA,CASSKANRDEQYF,TGTGCCAGCAGCAAAGCCAACCGGGACGAGCAGTACTTC
15,TRBJ1-3,NA,TRBV6-2/TRBV6-3,TRBD1,CASSPGTGAGNTIYF,TGTGCCAGCAGCCCCGGGACAGGGGCTGGAAACACCATATATTTT
14,TRBJ1-1,NA,TRBV7-2,NA,CASSSRWGNTEAFF,TGTGCCAGCAGCTCCCGTTGGGGGAACACTGAAGCTTTCTTT
14,TRBJ1-1,once,TRBV10-3,NA,CAISGAVRNTEAFF,TGTGCCATCAGTGGGGCCGTGCGGAACACTGAAGCTTTCTTT
18,TRBJ1-5,NA,TRBV4-2,TRBD1,CASSQDRDRGLPYQPQHF,TGTGCCAGCAGCCAAGATCGAGACAGGGGGCTCCCATATCAGCCCCAGCATTTT
13,TRBJ1-5,NA,TRBV7-8,NA,CASSRGSNQPQHF,TGTGCCAGCAGCCGCGGTAGCAATCAGCCCCAGCATTTT
13,TRBJ2-1,once,TRBV27,NA,CASRLSSYNEQFF,TGTGCCAGCAGGCTGAGCTCCTACAATGAGCAGTTCTTC
14,TRBJ2-5,NA,TRBV7-2,NA,CASSRRAERETQYF,TGTGCCAGCAGCCGCCGGGCCGAGCGGGAGACCCAGTACTTC
14,TRBJ2-4,NA,TRBV7-9,NA,CASSLLSAKNIQYF,TGTGCCAGCAGCTTGCTCTCCGCCAAAAACATTCAGTACTTC
15,TRBJ1-1,NA,TRBV6-5,NA,CASSYPGQMNTEAFF,TGTGCCAGCAGTTACCCCGGACAAATGAACACTGAAGCTTTCTTT
14,TRBJ2-7,NA,TRBV6-2/TRBV6-3,TRBD1,CASSSGTGSYEQYF,TGTGCCAGCAGCTCCGGGACAGGCTCCTACGAGCAGTACTTC
15,TRBJ1-4,NA,TRBV19,NA,CASSIVAATNEKLFF,TGTGCCAGTAGTATAGTGGCAGCAACTAATGAAAAACTGTTTTTT
11,TRBJ2-1,NA,TRBV29-1,NA,CSVAAYNEQFF,TGCAGCGTTGCGGCTTACAATGAGCAGTTCTTC
12,TRBJ2-3,NA,TRBV27,TRBD1,CASTTGADTQYF,TGTGCCAGCACCACAGGGGCAGATACGCAGTATTTT
15,TRBJ1-5,NA,TRBV7-6,NA,CASSLGAGVGQPQHF,TGTGCCAGCAGCTTAGGAGCGGGGGTCGGTCAGCCCCAGCATTTT
15,TRBJ2-7,NA,TRBV3-1/TRBV3-2,TRBD1,CASRPTTGGVYEQYF,TGTGCCAGCAGGCCGACGACAGGGGGCGTCTACGAGCAGTACTTC
13,TRBJ1-2,NA,TRBV19,NA,CASSSQGGYGYTF,TGTGCCAGTAGTTCTCAAGGGGGCTATGGCTACACCTTC
15,TRBJ1-5,NA,TRBV21-1,NA,CATPGGTNGNQPQHF,TGTGCCACCCCTGGGGGGACAAACGGCAATCAGCCCCAGCATTTT
15,TRBJ2-3,NA,TRBV3-1/TRBV3-2,NA,CASSPLSGGVGTQYF,TGTGCCAGCAGCCCCCTCTCCGGGGGTGTTGGTACGCAGTATTTT
16,TRBJ2-6,NA,TRBV2,NA,CASVVGARSGANVLTF,TGTGCCAGCGTCGTAGGGGCCCGCTCTGGGGCCAACGTCCTGACTTTC
15,TRBJ1-3,once,TRBV30,NA,CAWRNFGVPGNTIYF,TGTGCCTGGAGAAATTTTGGGGTCCCTGGAAACACCATATATTTT
15,TRBJ2-1,NA,TRBV27,NA,CASSFGLGIQYEQFF,TGTGCCAGCAGTTTTGGGCTGGGGATACAGTATGAGCAGTTCTTC
16,TRBJ1-5,once,TRBV19,TRBD1,CASSIGFGQGDQPQHF,TGTGCCAGTAGTATAGGTTTTGGACAGGGAGATCAGCCCCAGCATTTT
16,TRBJ2-5,NA,TRBV5-1,TRBD1,CASSAPVSTGEETQYF,TGCGCCAGCAGCGCCCCCGTTTCGACAGGGGAAGAGACCCAGTACTTC
13,TRBJ1-5,NA,TRBV12-3/TRBV12-4,TRBD1,CASSPGQDRPQHF,TGTGCCAGCAGTCCGGGACAGGATAGGCCCCAGCATTTT
16,TRBJ2-2,NA,TRBV5-1,TRBD1,CASSLAWQGDTGELFF,TGCGCCAGCAGCTTGGCCTGGCAGGGGGACACCGGGGAGCTGTTTTTT
15,TRBJ2-3,NA,TRBV9,TRBD2,CASSLAGGRTDTQYF,TGTGCCAGCAGCTTAGCGGGGGGCCGCACAGATACGCAGTATTTT